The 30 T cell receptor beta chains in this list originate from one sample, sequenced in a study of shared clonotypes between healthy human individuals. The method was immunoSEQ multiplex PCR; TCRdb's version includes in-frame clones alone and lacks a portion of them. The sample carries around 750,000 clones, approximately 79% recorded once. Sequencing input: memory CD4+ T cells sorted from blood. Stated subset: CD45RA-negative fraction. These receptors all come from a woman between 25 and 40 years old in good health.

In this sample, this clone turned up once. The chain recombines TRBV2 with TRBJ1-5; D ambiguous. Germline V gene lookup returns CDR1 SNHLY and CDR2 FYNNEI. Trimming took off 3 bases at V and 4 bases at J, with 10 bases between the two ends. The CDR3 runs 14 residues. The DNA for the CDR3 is TGTGCCAGCAGTGACAGGATACTTAATCAGCCCCAGCATTTT. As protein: CASSDRILNQPQHF.

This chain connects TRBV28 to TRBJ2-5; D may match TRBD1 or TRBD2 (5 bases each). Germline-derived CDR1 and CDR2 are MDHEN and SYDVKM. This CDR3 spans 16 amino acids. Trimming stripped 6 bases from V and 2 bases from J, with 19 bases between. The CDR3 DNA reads TGTGCCAGCAGCCCCGTATTCGGGGCCACACAAGAGACCCAGTACTTC. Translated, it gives CASSPVFGATQETQYF. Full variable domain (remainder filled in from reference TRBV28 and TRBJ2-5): DVKVTQSSRYLVKRTGEKVFLECVQDMDHENMFWYRQDPGLGLRLIYFSYDVKMKEKGDIPEGYSVSREKKERFSLILESASTNQTSMYLCASSPVFGATQETQYFGPGTRLLVL.

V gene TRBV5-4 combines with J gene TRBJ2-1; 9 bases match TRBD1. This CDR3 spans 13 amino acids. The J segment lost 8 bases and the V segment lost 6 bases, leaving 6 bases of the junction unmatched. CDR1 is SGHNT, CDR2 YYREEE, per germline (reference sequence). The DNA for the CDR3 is TGTGCCAGCATAGGGGGACAGGGCTATGAGCAGTTCTTC. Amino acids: CASIGGQGYEQFF. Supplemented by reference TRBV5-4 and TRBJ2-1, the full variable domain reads ETGVTQSPTHLIKTRGQQVTLRCSSQSGHNTVSWYQQALGQGPQFIFQYYREEENGRGNFPPRFSGLQFPNYSSELNVNALELDDSALYLCASIGGQGYEQFFGPGTRLTVL.

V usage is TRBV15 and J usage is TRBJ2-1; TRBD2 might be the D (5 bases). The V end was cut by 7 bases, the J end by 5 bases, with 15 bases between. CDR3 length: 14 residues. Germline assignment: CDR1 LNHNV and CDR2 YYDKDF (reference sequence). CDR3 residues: CATKRRAQDNEQFF. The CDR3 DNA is TGTGCCACCAAGAGGCGGGCTCAAGACAATGAGCAGTTCTTC.

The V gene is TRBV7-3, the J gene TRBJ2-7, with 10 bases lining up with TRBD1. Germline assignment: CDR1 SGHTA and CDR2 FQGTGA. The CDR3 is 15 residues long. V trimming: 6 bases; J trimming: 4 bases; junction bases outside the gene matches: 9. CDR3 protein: CASSIIAGQGYEQYF. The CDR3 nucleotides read TGTGCCAGCAGTATAATAGCGGGACAGGGGTACGAGCAGTACTTC.

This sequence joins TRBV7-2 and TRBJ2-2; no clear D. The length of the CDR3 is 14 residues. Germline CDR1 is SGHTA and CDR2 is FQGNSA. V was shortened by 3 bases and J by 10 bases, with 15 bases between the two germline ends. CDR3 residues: CASSFAHPRKELFF. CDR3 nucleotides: TGTGCCAGCAGCTTTGCCCATCCCCGAAAGGAGCTGTTTTTT.

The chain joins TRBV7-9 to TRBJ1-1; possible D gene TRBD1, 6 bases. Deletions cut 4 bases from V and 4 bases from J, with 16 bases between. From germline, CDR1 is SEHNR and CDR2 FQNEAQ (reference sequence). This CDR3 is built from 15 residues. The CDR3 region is CASSSGGAVSTEAFF. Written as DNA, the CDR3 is TGTGCCAGCAGCTCCGGGGGGGCCGTGAGCACTGAAGCTTTCTTT.

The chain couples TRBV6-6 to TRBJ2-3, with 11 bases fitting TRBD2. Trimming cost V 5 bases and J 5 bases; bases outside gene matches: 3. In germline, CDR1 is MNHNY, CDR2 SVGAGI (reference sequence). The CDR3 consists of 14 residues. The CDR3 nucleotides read TGTGCCAGCAGTCCCGGACTAGCGGGAGATACGCAGTATTTT. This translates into CASSPGLAGDTQYF.

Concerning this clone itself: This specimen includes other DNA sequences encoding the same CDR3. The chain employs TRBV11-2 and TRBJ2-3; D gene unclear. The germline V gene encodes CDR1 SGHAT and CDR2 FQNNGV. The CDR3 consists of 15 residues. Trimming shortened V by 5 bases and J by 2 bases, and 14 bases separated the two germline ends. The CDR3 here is CASSLSVGSTDTQYF. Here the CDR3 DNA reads TGTGCCAGCAGCCTCTCAGTAGGGTCCACAGATACGCAGTATTTT.

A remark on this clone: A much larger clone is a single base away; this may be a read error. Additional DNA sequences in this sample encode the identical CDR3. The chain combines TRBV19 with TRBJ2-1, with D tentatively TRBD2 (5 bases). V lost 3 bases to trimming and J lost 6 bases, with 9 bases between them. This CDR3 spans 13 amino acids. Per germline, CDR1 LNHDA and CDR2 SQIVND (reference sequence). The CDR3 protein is CASSIPGSNEQFF. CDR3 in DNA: TGTGCCAGTAGTATCCCGGGGAGCAATGAGCAGTTCTTC.

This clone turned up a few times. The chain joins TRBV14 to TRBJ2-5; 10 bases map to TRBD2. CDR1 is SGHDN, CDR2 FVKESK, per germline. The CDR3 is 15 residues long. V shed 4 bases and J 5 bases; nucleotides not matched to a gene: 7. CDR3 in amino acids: CASSPMGGLAETQYF. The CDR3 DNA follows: TGTGCCAGCAGCCCGATGGGGGGACTAGCGGAGACCCAGTACTTC.

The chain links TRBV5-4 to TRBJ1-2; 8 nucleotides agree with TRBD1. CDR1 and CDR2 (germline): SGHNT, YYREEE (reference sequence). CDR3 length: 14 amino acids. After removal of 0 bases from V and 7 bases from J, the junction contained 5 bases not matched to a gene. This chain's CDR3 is CASSLAQGAGGYTF. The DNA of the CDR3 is TGTGCCAGCAGCTTGGCGCAGGGGGCGGGTGGCTACACCTTC.

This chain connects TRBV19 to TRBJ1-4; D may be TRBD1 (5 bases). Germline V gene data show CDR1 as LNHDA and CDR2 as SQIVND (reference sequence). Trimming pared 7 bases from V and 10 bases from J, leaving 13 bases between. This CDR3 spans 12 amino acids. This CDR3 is CASTAGTRKLFF. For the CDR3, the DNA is TGTGCCAGTACCGCCGGGACGCGAAAACTGTTTTTT.

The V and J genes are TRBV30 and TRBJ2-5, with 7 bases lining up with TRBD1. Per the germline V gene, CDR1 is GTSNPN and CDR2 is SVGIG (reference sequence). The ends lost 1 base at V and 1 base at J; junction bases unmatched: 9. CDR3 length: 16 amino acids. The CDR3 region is CAWSGGQPGPQETQYF. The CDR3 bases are TGTGCCTGGAGTGGGGGACAGCCGGGCCCCCAAGAGACCCAGTACTTC.

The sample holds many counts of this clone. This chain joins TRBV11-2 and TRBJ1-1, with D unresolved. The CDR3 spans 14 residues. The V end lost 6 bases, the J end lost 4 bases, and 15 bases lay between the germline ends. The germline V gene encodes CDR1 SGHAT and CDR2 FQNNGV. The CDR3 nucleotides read TGTGCCAGCAGGTTGGCAGGAACTCGCACTGAAGCTTTCTTT. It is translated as CASRLAGTRTEAFF. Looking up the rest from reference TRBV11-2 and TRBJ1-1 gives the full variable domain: EAGVAQSPRYKIIEKRQSVAFWCNPISGHATLYWYQQILGQGPKLLIQFQNNGVVDDSQLPKDRFSAERLKGVDSTLKIQPAKLEDSAVYLCASRLAGTRTEAFFGQGTRLTVV.

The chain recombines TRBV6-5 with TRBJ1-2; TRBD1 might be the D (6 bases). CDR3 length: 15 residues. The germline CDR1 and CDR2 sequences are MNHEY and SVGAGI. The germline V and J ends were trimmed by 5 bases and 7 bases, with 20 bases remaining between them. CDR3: CASSRKQRTGFGYTF. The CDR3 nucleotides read TGTGCCAGCAGTCGAAAGCAAAGAACAGGGTTTGGCTACACCTTC.

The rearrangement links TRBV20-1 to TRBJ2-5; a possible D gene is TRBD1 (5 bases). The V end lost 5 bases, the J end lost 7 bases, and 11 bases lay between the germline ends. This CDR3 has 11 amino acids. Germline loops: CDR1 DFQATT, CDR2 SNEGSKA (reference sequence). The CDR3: CSASGLRTQYF. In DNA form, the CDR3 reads TGCAGTGCTTCAGGGTTGCGGACCCAGTACTTC.

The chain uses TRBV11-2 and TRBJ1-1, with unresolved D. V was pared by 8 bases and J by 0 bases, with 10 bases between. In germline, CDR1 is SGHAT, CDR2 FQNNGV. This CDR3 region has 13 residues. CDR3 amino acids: CASRRVMNTEAFF. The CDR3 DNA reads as TGTGCCAGCCGGCGGGTCATGAACACTGAAGCTTTCTTT.

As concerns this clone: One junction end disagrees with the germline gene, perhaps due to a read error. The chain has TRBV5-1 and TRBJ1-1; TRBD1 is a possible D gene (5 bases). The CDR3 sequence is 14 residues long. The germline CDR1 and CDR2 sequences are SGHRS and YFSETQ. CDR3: CASSLESGSSETFF. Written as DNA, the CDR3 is TGCGCCAGCAGCTTGGAGTCAGGGTCGTCTGAAACTTTCTTT. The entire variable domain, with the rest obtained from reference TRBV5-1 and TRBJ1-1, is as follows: KAGVTQTPRYLIKTRGQQVTLSCSPISGHRSVSWYQQTPGQGLQFLFEYFSETQRNKGNFPGRFSGRQFSNSRSEMNVSTLELGDSALYLCASSLESGSSETFFGQGTRLTVV.

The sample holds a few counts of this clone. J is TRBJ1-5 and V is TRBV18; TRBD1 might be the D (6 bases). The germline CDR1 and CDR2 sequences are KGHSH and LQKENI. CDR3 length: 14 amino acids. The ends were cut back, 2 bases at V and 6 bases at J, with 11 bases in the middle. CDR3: CASSPGATGQPQHF. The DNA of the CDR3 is TGTGCCAGCTCACCAGGGGCGACAGGTCAGCCCCAGCATTTT. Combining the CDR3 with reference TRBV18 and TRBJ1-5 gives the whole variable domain NAGVMQNPRHLVRRRGQEARLRCSPMKGHSHVYWYRQLPEEGLKFMVYLQKENIIDESGMPKERFSAEFPKEGPSILRIQQVVRGDSAAYFCASSPGATGQPQHFGDGTRLSIL.

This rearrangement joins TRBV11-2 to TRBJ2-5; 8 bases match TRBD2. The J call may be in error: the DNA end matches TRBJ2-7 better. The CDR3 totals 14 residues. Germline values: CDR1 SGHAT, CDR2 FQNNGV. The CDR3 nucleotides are TGTGCCAGCAGCTTCCTAGCGGGTCCCTACGAGCAGTACTTC. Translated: CASSFLAGPYEQYF.

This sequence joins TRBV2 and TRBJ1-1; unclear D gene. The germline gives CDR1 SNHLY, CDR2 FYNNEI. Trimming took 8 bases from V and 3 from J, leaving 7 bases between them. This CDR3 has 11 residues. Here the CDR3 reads CASWRDTEAFF. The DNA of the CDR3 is TGTGCCAGCTGGCGTGACACTGAAGCTTTCTTT.

The CDR3 is CASSLAGGELFF. CDR3 coding DNA: TGTGCCAGCAGTTTAGCGGGCGGGGAGCTGTTTTTT. The rearrangement joins TRBV6-6 to TRBJ2-2, with 7 positions matching TRBD2. V gave up 4 bases and J gave up 7 bases; unmatched junction bases: 0. From germline, CDR1 is MNHNY and CDR2 SVGAGI (reference sequence). The CDR3 covers 12 residues.

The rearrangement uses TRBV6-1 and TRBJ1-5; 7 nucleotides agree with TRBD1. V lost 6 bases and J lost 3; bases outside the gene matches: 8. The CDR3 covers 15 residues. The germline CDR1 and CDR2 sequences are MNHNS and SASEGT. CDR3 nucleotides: TGTGCCAGCAGGCTTCGGGACAGCCTCAATCAGCCCCAGCATTTT. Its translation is CASRLRDSLNQPQHF.

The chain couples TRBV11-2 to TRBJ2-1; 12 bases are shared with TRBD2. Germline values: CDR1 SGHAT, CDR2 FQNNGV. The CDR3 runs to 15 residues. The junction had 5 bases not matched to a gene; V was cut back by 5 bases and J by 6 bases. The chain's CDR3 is CASSHKTSGSNEQFF. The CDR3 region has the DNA TGTGCCAGCAGCCACAAGACTAGCGGGAGCAATGAGCAGTTCTTC.

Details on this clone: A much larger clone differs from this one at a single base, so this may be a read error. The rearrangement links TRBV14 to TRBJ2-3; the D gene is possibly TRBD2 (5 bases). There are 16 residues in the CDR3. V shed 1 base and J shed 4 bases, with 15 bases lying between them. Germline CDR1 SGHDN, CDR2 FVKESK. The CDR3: CASSQGDGINADTQYF. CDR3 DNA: TGTGCCAGCAGCCAAGGTGACGGGATTAACGCAGATACGCAGTATTTT.

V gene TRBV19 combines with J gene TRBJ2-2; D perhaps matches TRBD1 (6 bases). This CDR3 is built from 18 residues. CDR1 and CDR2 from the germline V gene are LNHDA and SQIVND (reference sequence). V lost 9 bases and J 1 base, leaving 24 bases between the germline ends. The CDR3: CASTIPGHKQGNTGELFF. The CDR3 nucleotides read TGTGCCAGCACTATTCCGGGACACAAGCAGGGGAACACCGGGGAGCTGTTTTTT.

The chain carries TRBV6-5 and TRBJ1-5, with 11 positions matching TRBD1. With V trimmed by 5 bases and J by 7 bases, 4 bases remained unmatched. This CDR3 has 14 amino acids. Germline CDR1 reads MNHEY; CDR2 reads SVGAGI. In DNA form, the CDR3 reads TGTGCCAGCAGTCCGGACAGGGGGCACCAGCCCCAGCATTTT. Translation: CASSPDRGHQPQHF.

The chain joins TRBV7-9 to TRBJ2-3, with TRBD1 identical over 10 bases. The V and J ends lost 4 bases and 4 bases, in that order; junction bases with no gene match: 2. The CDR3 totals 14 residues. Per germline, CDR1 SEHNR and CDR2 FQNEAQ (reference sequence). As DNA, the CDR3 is TGTGCCAGCAGCTCCGGGACAGGGGCAGATACGCAGTATTTT. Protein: CASSSGTGADTQYF.

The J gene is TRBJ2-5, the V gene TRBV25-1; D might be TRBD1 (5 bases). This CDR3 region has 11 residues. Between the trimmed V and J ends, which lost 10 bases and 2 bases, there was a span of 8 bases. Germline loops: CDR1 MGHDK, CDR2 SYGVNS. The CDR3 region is CATDRQETQYF. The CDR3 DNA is TGTGCCACAGACAGACAAGAGACCCAGTACTTC. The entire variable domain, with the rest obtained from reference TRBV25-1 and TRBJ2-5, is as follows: EADIYQTPRYLVIGTGKKITLECSQTMGHDKMYWYQQDPGMELHLIHYSYGVNSTEKGDLSSESTVSRIRTEHFPLTLESARPSHTSQYLCATDRQETQYFGPGTRLLVL.